The clone carrying this T cell receptor (beta chain) was seen more than once but under ten times. This sample is drawn from a study of T cells in Graves' hyperthyroidism and ophthalmopathy. Amplification yielded TCR beta CDR3 regions, with RNA transcripts as the source. A first-round RT-PCR of the TCR CDR3 used the HTBI primer set. TCRdb called the multiplex PCR reads again in MiXCR, with one record for every CDR3 protein. The profile covers fewer than 850,000 distinct CDR3 sequences, with around 15% appearing a single time and less than 20% taken by the ten largest. CDR1 is SGHKS and CDR2 is YYEKEE in the germline V gene (reference sequence). CDR3 size: 16 residues. V dropped 5 bases and J dropped 8; count of bases not matched to a gene: 9.

V is TRBV5-5 and J is TRBJ2-1, with 14 bases matching TRBD2. The sequenced sample was blood. This receptor was taken from a man aged 45-65 years with Graves' hyperthyroidism. The CDR3 loop reads CASRPGTSGSTDEQFF. As DNA, the CDR3 is TGTGCCAGCAGGCCCGGGACTAGCGGGAGTACCGATGAGCAGTTCTTC. Together with reference TRBV5-5 and TRBJ2-1, the CDR3 gives the full variable domain: DAGVTQSPTHLIKTRGQQVTLRCSPISGHKSVSWYQQVLGQGPQFIFQYYEKEERGRGNFPDRFSARQFPNYSSELNVNALLLGDSALYLCASRPGTSGSTDEQFFGPGTRLTVL.